Below, one TCR beta chain is given with its context. As yet, its antigen is unknown. This specimen comes from a study of cytomegalovirus exposure and HLA in healthy donors. Findings and caveats of the study: Researchers had no immune exposure information except CMV serostatus available.

Healthy donors of bone marrow made up the group. 60 Vbeta and 13 Jbeta primers were used in PCR. Profiling relied on immunoSEQ multiplex PCR, and the TCRdb table lists in-frame clones only, not all of them. Counted here are roughly 170,000 clones, 70% to 85% occurring once; the ten biggest clones make up about 1.5%. The sequencing sample was made of PBMCs. The receptor's source is a young woman in good health and CMV-seronegative.

Written as DNA, the CDR3 is TGTGCCAGCTCACCACCGACAGGGGGCGCTTACGAGCAGTACTTC. It yields the protein CASSPPTGGAYEQYF. This chain uses TRBV18 with TRBJ2-7, with 10 bases lining up with TRBD1. CDR1 and CDR2 from the germline V gene are KGHSH and LQKENI. The V segment lost 0 bases and the J segment 4 bases; nucleotides outside the gene matches: 3. The CDR3 runs to 15 residues.